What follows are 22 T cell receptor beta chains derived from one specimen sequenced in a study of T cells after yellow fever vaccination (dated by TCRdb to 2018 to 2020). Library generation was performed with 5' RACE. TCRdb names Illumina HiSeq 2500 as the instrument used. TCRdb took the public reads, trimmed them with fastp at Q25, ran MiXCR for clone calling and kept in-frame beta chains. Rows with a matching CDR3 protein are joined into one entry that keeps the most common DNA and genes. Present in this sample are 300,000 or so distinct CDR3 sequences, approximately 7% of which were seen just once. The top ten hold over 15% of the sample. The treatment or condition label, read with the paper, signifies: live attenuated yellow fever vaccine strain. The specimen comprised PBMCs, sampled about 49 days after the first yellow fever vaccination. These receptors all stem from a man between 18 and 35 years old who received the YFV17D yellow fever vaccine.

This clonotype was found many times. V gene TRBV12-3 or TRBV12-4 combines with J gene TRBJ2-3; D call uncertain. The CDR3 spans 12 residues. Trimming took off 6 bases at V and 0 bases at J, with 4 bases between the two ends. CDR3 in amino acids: CASRPSTDTQYF. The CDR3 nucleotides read TGTGCCAGCAGGCCAAGCACAGATACGCAGTATTTT.

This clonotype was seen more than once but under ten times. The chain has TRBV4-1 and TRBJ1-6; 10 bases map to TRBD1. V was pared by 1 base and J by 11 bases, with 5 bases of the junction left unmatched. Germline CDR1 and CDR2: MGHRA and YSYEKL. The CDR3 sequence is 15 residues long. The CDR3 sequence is CASSQADGQGAPLHF. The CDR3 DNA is TGCGCCAGCAGCCAAGCCGACGGACAGGGGGCACCCCTCCACTTT.

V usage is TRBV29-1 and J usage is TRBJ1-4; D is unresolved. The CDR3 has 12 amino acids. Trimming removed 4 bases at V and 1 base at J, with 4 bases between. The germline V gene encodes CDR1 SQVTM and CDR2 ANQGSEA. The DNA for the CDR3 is TGCAGCGTTGTTGAAACTAATGAAAAACTGTTTTTT. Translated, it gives CSVVETNEKLFF.

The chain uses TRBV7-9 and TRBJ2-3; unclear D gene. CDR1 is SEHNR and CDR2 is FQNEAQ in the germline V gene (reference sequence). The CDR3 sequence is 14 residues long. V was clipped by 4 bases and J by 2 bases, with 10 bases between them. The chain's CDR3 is CASSSTTNTDTQYF. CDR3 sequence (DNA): TGTGCCAGCAGCTCGACAACCAACACAGATACGCAGTATTTT.

CDR3 amino acids: CASSSAGPSYNEQFF. CDR3 nucleotides: TGTGCCAGCAGCTCAGCTGGACCTTCCTACAATGAGCAGTTCTTC. This chain links TRBV7-2 with TRBJ2-1; D call uncertain. The CDR3 extends over 15 amino acids. CDR1 and CDR2 (germline): SGHTA, FQGNSA. V was trimmed by 4 bases and J by 1 base, leaving 11 bases between them. Looking up the rest from reference TRBV7-2 and TRBJ2-1 gives the full variable domain: GAGVSQSPSNKVTEKGKDVELRCDPISGHTALYWYRQSLGQGLEFLIYFQGNSAPDKSGLPSDRFSAERTGGSVSTLTIQRTQQEDSAVYLCASSSAGPSYNEQFFGPGTRLTVL.

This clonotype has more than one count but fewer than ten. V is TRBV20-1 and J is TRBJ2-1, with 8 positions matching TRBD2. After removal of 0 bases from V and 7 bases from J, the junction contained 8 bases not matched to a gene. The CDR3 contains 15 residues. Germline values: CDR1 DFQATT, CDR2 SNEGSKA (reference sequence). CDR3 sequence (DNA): TGCAGTGCTAGAGATCGAGCGGGGGCTGGGAATGAGCAGTTCTTC. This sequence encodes CSARDRAGAGNEQFF.

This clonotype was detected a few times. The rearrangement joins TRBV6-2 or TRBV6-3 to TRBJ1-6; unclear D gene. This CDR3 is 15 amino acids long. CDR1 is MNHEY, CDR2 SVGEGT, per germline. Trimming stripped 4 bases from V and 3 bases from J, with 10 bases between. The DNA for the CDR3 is TGTGCCAGCAGTTCGGACCGGGGCTATAATTCACCCCTCCACTTT. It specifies CASSSDRGYNSPLHF.

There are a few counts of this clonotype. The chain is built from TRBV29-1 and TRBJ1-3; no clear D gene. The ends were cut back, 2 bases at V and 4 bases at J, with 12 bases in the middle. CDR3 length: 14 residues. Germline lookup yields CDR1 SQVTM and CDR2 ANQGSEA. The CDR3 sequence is CSVETSGGGNTIYF. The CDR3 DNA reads TGCAGCGTTGAAACAAGCGGAGGCGGAAACACCATATATTTT. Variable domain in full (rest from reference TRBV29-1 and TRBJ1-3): SAVISQKPSRDICQRGTSLTIQCQVDSQVTMMFWYRQQPGQSLTLIATANQGSEATYESGFVIDKFPISRPNLTFSTLTVSNMSPEDSSIYLCSVETSGGGNTIYFGEGSWLTVV.

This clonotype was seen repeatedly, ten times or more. CDR3 nucleotides: TGTGCCAGCAGGGGAGTGGGACAGTGGAACACTGAAGCTTTCTTT. Translating it yields CASRGVGQWNTEAFF. The chain joins TRBV21-1 to TRBJ1-1; the DNA was not used to check the table's D call, TRBD1. TRBV21-1 corresponds to a pseudogene. The CDR3 spans 15 residues.

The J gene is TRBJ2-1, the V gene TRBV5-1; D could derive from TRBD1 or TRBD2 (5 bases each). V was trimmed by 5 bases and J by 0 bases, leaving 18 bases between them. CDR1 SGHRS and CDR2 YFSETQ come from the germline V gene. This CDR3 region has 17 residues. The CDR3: CASSLNFGAFSYNEQFF. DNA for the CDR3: TGCGCCAGCAGTCTTAACTTCGGGGCCTTCTCCTACAATGAGCAGTTCTTC.

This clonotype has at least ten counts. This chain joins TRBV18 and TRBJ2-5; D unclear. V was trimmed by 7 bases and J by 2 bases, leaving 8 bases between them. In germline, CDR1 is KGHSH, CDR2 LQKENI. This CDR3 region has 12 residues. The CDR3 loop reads CASCDFQETQYF. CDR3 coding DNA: TGTGCCAGCTGTGACTTTCAAGAGACCCAGTACTTC.

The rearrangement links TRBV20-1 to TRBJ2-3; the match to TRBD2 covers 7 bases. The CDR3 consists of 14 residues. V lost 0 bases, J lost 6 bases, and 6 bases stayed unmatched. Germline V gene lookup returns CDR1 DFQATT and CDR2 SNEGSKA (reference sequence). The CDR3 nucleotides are TGCAGTGCTAGAGATCGACTAGCAGGGGATACGCAGTATTTT. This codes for CSARDRLAGDTQYF.

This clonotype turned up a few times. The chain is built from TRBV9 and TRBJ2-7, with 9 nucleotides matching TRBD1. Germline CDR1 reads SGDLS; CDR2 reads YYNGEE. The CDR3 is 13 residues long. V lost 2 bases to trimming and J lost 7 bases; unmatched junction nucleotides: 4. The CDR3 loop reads CASSVTGGGEQYV. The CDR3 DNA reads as TGTGCCAGCAGCGTGACAGGGGGGGGAGAGCAGTACGTC.

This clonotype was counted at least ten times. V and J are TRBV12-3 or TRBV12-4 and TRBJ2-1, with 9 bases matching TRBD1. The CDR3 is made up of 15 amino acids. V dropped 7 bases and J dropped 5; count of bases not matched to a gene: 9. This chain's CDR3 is CASTPGTGMDNEQFF. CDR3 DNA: TGTGCCAGCACCCCCGGGACAGGGATGGACAATGAGCAGTTCTTC.

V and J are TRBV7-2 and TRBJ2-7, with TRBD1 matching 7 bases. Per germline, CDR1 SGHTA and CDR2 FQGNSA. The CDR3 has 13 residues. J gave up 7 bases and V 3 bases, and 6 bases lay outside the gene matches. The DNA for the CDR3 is TGTGCCAGCAGCTTTGGACAGGCTCGGGAGCAGTACTTC. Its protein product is CASSFGQAREQYF.

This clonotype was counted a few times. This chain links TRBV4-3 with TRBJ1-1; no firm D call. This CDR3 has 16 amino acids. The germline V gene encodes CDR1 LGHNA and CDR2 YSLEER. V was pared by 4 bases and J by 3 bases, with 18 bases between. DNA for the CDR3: TGCGCCAGCAGCCCCTCGAGGACCCACCAGTACACTGAAGCTTTCTTT. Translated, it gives CASSPSRTHQYTEAFF.

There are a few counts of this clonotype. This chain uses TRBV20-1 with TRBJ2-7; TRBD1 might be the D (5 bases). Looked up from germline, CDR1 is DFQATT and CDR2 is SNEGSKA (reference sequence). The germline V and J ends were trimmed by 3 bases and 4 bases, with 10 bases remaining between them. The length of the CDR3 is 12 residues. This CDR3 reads CSARETEYEQYF. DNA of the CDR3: TGCAGTGCTAGGGAGACAGAGTACGAGCAGTACTTC.

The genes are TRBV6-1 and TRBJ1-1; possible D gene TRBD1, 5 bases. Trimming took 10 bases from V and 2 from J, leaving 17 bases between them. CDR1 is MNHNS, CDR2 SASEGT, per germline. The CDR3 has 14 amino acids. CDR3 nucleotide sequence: TGTGCCACCGGGGCCGCGACTCCTAACACTGAAGCTTTCTTT. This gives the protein CATGAATPNTEAFF.

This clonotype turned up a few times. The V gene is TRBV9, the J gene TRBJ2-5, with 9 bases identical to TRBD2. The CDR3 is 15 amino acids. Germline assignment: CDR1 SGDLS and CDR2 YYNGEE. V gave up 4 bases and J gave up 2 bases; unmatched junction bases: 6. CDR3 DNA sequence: TGTGCCAGCAGCTTCAGCGGGGGGCATCAAGAGACCCAGTACTTC. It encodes CASSFSGGHQETQYF.

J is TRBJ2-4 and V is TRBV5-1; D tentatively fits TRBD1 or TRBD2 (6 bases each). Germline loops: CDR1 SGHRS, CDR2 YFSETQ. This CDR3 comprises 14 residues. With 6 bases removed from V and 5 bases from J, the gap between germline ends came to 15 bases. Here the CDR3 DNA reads TGCGCCAGCAAGCCGGGGGCTCAGGAAAACATTCAGTACTTC. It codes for CASKPGAQENIQYF.

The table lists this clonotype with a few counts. The CDR3: CASSEATGIAYEQYF. In DNA form, the CDR3 reads TGTGCCAGCAGTGAAGCCACAGGGATTGCCTACGAGCAGTACTTC. The chain couples TRBV6-1 to TRBJ2-7, with D maybe TRBD1 (6 bases). Germline V lookup: CDR1 MNHNS, CDR2 SASEGT. Trimming took 0 bases from V and 2 from J, leaving 11 bases between them. CDR3 length: 15 residues.

This chain's CDR3 is CASSLGRGGSYEQYV. DNA of the CDR3: TGTGCCAGCAGCTTGGGGCGGGGGGGATCCTACGAGCAGTACGTC. The J gene is TRBJ2-7, the V gene TRBV5-5, with 9 bases fitting TRBD2. V lost 0 bases, J lost 1 base, and 2 bases stayed unmatched. Germline V gene sequence: CDR1 SGHKS, CDR2 YYEKEE (reference sequence). The CDR3 has 15 residues.